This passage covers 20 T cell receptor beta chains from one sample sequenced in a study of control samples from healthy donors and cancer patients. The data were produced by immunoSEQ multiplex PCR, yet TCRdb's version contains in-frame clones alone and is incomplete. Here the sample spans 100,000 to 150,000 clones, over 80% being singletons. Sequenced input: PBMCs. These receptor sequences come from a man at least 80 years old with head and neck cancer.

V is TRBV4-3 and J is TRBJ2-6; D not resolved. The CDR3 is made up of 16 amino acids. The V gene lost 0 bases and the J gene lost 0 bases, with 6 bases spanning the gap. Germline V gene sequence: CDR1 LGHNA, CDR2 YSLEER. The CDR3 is CASSQDVGSGANVLTF. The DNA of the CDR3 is TGCGCCAGCAGCCAAGATGTGGGCTCTGGGGCCAACGTCCTGACTTTC.

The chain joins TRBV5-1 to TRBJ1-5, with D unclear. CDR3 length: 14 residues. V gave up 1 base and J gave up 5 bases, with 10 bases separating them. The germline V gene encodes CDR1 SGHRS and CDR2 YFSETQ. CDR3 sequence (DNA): TGCGCCAGCAGCTTGAGACCGGGAGATCAGCCCCAGCATTTT. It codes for CASSLRPGDQPQHF.

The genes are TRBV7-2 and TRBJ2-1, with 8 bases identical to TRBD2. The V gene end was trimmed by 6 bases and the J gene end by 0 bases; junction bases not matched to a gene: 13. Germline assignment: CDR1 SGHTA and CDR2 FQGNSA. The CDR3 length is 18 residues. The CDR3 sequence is CASSRPASGLSSYNEQFF. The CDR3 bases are TGTGCCAGCAGTCGACCGGCTAGCGGGCTAAGCTCCTACAATGAGCAGTTCTTC. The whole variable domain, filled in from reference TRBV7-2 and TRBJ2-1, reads GAGVSQSPSNKVTEKGKDVELRCDPISGHTALYWYRQSLGQGLEFLIYFQGNSAPDKSGLPSDRFSAERTGGSVSTLTIQRTQQEDSAVYLCASSRPASGLSSYNEQFFGPGTRLTVL.

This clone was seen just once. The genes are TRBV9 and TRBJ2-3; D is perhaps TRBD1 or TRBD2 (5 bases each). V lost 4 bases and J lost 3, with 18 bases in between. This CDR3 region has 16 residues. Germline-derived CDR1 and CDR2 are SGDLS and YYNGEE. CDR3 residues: CASSFRDQGTTDTQYF. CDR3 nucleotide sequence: TGTGCCAGCAGCTTCCGGGACCAAGGGACGACAGATACGCAGTATTTT.

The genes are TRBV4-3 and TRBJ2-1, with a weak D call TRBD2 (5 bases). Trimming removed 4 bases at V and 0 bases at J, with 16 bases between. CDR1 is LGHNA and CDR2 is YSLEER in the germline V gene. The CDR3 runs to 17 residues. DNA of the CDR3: TGCGCCAGCAGCCGCCAAGGGCGGGCTAGCTCCTACAATGAGCAGTTCTTC. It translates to CASSRQGRASSYNEQFF.

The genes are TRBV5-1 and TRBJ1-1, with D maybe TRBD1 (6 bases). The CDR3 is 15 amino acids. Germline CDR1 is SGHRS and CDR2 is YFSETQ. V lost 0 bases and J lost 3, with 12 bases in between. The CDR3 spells CASSLEFAGDTEAFF. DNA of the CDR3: TGCGCCAGCAGCTTGGAATTTGCAGGGGACACTGAAGCTTTCTTT.

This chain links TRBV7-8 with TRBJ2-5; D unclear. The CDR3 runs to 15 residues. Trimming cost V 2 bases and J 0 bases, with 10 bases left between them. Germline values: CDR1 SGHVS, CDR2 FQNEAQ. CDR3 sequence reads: CASSLPLGYQETQYF. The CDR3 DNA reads TGTGCCAGCAGCTTACCCCTGGGGTACCAAGAGACCCAGTACTTC.

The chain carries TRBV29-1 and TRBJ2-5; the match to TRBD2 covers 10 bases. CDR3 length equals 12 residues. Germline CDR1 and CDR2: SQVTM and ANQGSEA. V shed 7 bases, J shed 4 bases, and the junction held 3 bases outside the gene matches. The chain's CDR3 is CSDERGGETQYF. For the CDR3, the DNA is TGCAGCGACGAGCGGGGGGGAGAGACCCAGTACTTC.

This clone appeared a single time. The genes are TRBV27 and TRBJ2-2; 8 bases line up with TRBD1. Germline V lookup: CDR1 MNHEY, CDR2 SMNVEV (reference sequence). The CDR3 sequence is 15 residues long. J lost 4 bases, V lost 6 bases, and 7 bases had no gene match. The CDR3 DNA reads TGTGCCAGCAGCATCAGGGGGCGCATCACCGGGGAGCTGTTTTTT. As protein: CASSIRGRITGELFF.

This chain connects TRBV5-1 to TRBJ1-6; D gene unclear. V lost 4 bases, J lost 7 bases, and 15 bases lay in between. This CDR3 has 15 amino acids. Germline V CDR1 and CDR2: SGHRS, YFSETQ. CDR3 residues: CASSPEVQQNSPLHF. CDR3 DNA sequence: TGCGCCAGCAGCCCTGAGGTCCAACAGAATTCACCCCTCCACTTT.

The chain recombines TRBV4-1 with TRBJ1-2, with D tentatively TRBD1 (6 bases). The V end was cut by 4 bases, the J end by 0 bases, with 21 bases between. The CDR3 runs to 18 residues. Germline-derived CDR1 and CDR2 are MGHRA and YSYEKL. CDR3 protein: CASSPDRDTFDTNYGYTF. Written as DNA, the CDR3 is TGCGCCAGCAGCCCTGATCGGGACACCTTCGACACTAACTATGGCTACACCTTC.

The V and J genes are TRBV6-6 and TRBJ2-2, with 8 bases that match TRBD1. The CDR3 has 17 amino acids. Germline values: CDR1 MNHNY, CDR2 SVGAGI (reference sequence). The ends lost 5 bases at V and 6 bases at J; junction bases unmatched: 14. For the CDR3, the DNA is TGTGCCAGCAGTCGCCGCCCGGGACAGGTTCACCCCGGGGAGCTGTTTTTT. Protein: CASSRRPGQVHPGELFF.

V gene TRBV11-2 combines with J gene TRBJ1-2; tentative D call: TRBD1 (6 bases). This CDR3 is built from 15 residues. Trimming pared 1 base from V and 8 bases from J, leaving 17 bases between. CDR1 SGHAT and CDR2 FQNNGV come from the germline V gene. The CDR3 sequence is CASSLGGTSAYGYTF. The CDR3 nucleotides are TGTGCCAGCAGCTTAGGAGGGACATCCGCGTACGGCTACACCTTC.

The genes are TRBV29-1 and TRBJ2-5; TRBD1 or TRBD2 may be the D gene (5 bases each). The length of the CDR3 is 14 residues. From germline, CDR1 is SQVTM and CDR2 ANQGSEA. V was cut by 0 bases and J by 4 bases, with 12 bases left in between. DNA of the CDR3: TGCAGCGTTGAAGATCAGCTTGGGACAGAGACCCAGTACTTC. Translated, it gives CSVEDQLGTETQYF.

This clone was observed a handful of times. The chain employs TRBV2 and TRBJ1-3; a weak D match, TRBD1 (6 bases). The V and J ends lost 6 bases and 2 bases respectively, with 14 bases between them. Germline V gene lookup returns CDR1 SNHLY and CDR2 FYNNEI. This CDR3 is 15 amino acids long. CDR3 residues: CASRSQGLPGNTIYF. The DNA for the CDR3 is TGTGCCAGCAGGTCTCAGGGGCTTCCTGGAAACACCATATATTTT.

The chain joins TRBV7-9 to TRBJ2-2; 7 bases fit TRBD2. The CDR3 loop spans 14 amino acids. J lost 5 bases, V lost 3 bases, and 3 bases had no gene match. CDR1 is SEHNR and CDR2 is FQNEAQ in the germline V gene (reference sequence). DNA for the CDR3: TGTGCCAGCAGCTTCGGGGAGGGGACCGGGGAGCTGTTTTTT. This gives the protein CASSFGEGTGELFF. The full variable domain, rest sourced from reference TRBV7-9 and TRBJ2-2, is DTGVSQNPRHKITKRGQNVTFRCDPISEHNRLYWYRQTLGQGPEFLTYFQNEAQLEKSRLLSDRFSAERPKGSFSTLEIQRTEQGDSAMYLCASSFGEGTGELFFGEGSRLTVL.

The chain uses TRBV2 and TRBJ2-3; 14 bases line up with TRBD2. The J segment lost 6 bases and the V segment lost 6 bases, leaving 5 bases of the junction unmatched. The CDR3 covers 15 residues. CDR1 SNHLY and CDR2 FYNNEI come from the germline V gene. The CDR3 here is CASRVTSGRGDTQYF. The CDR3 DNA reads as TGTGCCAGCAGAGTGACTAGCGGGAGGGGCGATACGCAGTATTTT.

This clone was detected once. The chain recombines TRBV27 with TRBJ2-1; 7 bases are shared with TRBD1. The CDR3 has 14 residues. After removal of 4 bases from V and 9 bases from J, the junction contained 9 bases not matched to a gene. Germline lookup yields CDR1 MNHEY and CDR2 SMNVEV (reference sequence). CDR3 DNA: TGTGCCAGCAGTTCCCTTGACAGGGTCACTGAGCAGTTCTTC. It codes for CASSSLDRVTEQFF.

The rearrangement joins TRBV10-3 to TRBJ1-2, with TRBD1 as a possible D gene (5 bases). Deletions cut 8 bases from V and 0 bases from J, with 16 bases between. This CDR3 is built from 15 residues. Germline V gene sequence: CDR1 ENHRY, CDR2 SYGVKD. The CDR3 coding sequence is TGTGCCATCGGGGACCTGGGTAGGACTAACTATGGCTACACCTTC. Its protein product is CAIGDLGRTNYGYTF.

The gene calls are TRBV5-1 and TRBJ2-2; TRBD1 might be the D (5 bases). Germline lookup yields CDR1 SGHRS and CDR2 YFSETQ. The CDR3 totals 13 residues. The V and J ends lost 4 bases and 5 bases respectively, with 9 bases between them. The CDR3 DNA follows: TGCGCCAGCAGCCAGGGCCCAACCGGGGAGCTGTTTTTT. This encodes CASSQGPTGELFF.